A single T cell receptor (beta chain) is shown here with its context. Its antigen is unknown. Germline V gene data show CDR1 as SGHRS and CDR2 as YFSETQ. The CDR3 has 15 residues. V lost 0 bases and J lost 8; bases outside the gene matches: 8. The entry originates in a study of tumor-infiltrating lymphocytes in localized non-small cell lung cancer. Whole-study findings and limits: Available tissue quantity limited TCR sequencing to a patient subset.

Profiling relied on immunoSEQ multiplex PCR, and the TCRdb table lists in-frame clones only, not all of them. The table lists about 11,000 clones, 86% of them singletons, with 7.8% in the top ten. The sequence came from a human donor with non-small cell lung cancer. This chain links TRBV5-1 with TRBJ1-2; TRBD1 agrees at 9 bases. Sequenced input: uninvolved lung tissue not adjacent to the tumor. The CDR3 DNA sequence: TGCGCCAGCAGCTTGGCGGTCAGGACAGGGGACGGCTACACCTTC. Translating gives CASSLAVRTGDGYTF. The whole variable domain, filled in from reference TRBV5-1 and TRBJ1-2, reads KAGVTQTPRYLIKTRGQQVTLSCSPISGHRSVSWYQQTPGQGLQFLFEYFSETQRNKGNFPGRFSGRQFSNSRSEMNVSTLELGDSALYLCASSLAVRTGDGYTFGSGTRLTVV.